This TCR beta chain was sequenced for a study of CD8 T cells in ankylosing spondylitis. Study conclusions and caveats: A TCR beta motif made of fewer than ten highly homologous variants seemed typical of ankylosing spondylitis blood. Earlier studies detected some motif variants in reactive arthritis synovial fluid and blood.

Generation of TCR beta libraries employed quantitative 5'-RACE incorporating molecular barcodes. TCRdb reanalysed the 5' RACE reads using MiXCR and keeps one entry per CDR3 protein. The sample includes some 95,000 distinct CDR3 sequences, 8.8% seen only once; the top ten take 4.5% to 5.5%. The CDR3 is made up of 19 amino acids. The V end lost 6 bases, the J end lost 0 bases, and 24 bases lay between the germline ends. The germline CDR1 and CDR2 sequences are SGHVS and FQNEAQ. Regarding this clonotype: The antigen remains unidentified.

This rearrangement joins TRBV7-8 to TRBJ1-3, with TRBD1 as a possible D gene (5 bases). The sample consisted of blood, either unsorted or a sorted T cell fraction (not recorded which). The receptor's source is a male donor with ankylosing spondylitis or in good health (not recorded which). The CDR3 DNA reads TGTGCCAGCAGATCAAGCCTTCGTGTGGCGGGGGGCTCTGGAAACACCATATATTTT. It yields the protein CASRSSLRVAGGSGNTIYF.